Listed below are T cell receptor beta chains from one sample, sequenced in a study of T-cell reconstitution after alpha-beta-depleted transplantation in children. MiXCR, applied by TCRdb to the PCR reads, yields one record per CDR3 protein. The repertoire holds more than 400,000 distinct CDR3 sequences, with about 40% as singletons. The specimen comprised PBMCs, sampled before TCRalphabeta/CD19-depleted stem cell transplant. The source of these receptors is a girl between 2 and 10 years old with aplastic anemia, due to receive a stem cell transplant. The CDR3 runs from the conserved cysteine through the conserved F or W. Each record gives: J gene, CDR3 length, clone size, D gene, V gene, CDR3 DNA, CDR3 protein. A D gene is named only where the DNA matches it firmly. Clone size, where shown, is once, few, many, or a class for clones that have expanded.

TRBJ2-1 12 - - TRBV7-2 TGTGCCAGCAGGAGAGTATACAATGAGCAGTTCTTC CASRRVYNEQFF
TRBJ1-3 14 - TRBD1 TRBV20-1 TGCAGTGCTAGTGGCACAGGGGTCGGAAACACCATATATTTT CSASGTGVGNTIYF
TRBJ2-1 17 - TRBD2 TRBV20-1 TGCTGTGCTAGAGCTACGACTAGCGGGGTTTCCTACAATGAGCAGTTCTTC CCARATTSGVSYNEQFF
TRBJ2-3 11 once TRBD1 TRBV20-1 TGCAGTGCCCCGGGACAGGTTGGGCAGTATTTT CSAPGQVGQYF
TRBJ1-2 14 few - TRBV7-9 TGTGCCAGCAGCTTAGCGGGGGAGAGAAGGGGCTACACCTTC CASSLAGERRGYTF
TRBJ2-3 21 many TRBD2 TRBV5-1 TGCGCCAGCAGCCAAACATGGTCCCCTGGACTAGCGGGAGTCGTGTTGAATACGCAGTATTTT CASSQTWSPGLAGVVLNTQYF
TRBJ2-7 12 many - TRBV5-1 TGCGCCAGCAGCTTGGACGGTTACGAGCAGTACTTC CASSLDGYEQYF
TRBJ2-7 14 - - TRBV20-1 TGCAGTGCTAGAGATCTACGACTAGCCTACGAGCAGTACTTC CSARDLRLAYEQYF
TRBJ1-2 14 - - TRBV5-1 TGCGCCAGCAGACCGTTAGTTGATGGGGGGGAAAGCACCTTC CASRPLVDGGESTF
TRBJ2-7 14 - - TRBV6-5 TGTGCCAGCAGTTACAGTTTTCAAAATCACGAGCAGTACTTC CASSYSFQNHEQYF
TRBJ2-7 13 - - TRBV20-1 TGCAGTGCTAGAACGGTGGCCAACTACGAGCAGTACTTC CSARTVANYEQYF
TRBJ1-1 12 many - TRBV7-2 TGTGCCAGCAGCTTAGGGTATCCTGAAGCTTTCTTT CASSLGYPEAFF
TRBJ2-1 16 - TRBD1 TRBV10-3 TGTGCCATCAGTCCAGGGGGCGGGATATCCTACAATGAGCAGTTCTTC CAISPGGGISYNEQFF
TRBJ2-7 14 - - TRBV28 TGTGCCAGCAGCTTAATCTTCCTTAGGCAGGAGCAGTACTTC CASSLIFLRQEQYF
TRBJ2-6 15 - - TRBV28 TGTGCCAGCAGTAATCTGGCTGTCGGGGCCAACGTCCTGACTTTC CASSNLAVGANVLTF
TRBJ1-1 12 few TRBD1 TRBV6-2/TRBV6-3 TGTGCCAGCAAGGGGACAGGGCCGGAAGCTTTCTTT CASKGTGPEAFF
TRBJ1-2 13 - - TRBV28 TGTGCCACCAGTGCATCCTCCGCCTGGGGCTACACCTTC CATSASSAWGYTF
TRBJ2-7 15 - TRBD1 TRBV20-1 TGCAGTGCTACGCTAACAGGGGCGAGCTCCTACGAGCAGTACTTC CSATLTGASSYEQYF
TRBJ2-5 8 - - TRBV29-1 TGCAGCGTCGGGACCCAGTACTTC CSVGTQYF
TRBJ1-1 12 - TRBD1 TRBV6-5 TGTGCCAGCAAAACAGGGGACACTGAAGCTTTCTTT CASKTGDTEAFF
TRBJ2-3 15 few - TRBV2 TGTGCCAGCTCTGACATAGGCGGTAGCACAGATACGCAGTATTTT CASSDIGGSTDTQYF
TRBJ2-7 12 many TRBD2 TRBV29-1 TGCAGCGTTGACGGCGGGAGAGGCGAGCAGTACTTC CSVDGGRGEQYF
TRBJ1-1 12 - - TRBV6-6 TGTGCCAGCAAGGGGGGGCCCACTGAAGCTTTCTTT CASKGGPTEAFF
TRBJ2-7 15 few - TRBV7-2 TGTGCCAGCAGCCCGCAGGTAAAAGTGTACTACGAGCAGTACTTC CASSPQVKVYYEQYF
TRBJ1-2 13 many TRBD1 TRBV12-3/TRBV12-4 TGTGCCAGCAGTGTCCGGGACAGGGTGGGCTACACCTTC CASSVRDRVGYTF
TRBJ2-7 17 few - TRBV4-2 TGTGCCAGCAGCCAAGATCACGCCGGACGCCTCGGGGGAGAGCAGTACTTC CASSQDHAGRLGGEQYF
TRBJ2-7 14 few - TRBV7-8 TGTGCCAGCAGCTCAACAGGGAAGATACGCGAGCAGTACTTC CASSSTGKIREQYF
TRBJ2-3 18 few - TRBV7-6 TGTGCCAGCGCCGTGGAACTTAAGGTGGTCGAGAGCACAGATACGCAGTATTTT CASAVELKVVESTDTQYF
TRBJ2-3 16 many - TRBV4-1 TGCGCCAGCAGCCAAGATGGGTCGAAGTCTTCAGATACGCAGTATTTT CASSQDGSKSSDTQYF
TRBJ2-1 13 many TRBD2 TRBV29-1 TGCAGCGTTAGGTTGAGCGGGAGTTCGACGGAGTTCTTC CSVRLSGSSTEFF
TRBJ2-5 15 - - TRBV5-5 TGTGCCAGCAGCCAAAGTGGGAAGGGGGTGGAGACCCAGTACTTC CASSQSGKGVETQYF
TRBJ2-1 16 many TRBD2 TRBV20-1 TGCAGTGCCCCGGGACTAGCGGGAGGGCTTGGCAATGAGCAGTTCTTC CSAPGLAGGLGNEQFF
TRBJ1-1 14 many - TRBV5-1 TGCGCCAGCAGCCGAGCGGGGGGAGGAACTGAAGCTTTCTTT CASSRAGGGTEAFF
TRBJ1-2 14 - - TRBV5-1 TGCGCCAGCAGCTTGGTGGTTGCGGGGGAAGGCTACACCTTC CASSLVVAGEGYTF
TRBJ1-1 13 - - TRBV29-1 TGCAGCGTTGAAGTCTCAGGGATGGGTGAAGCTTTCTTT CSVEVSGMGEAFF
TRBJ2-7 11 many - TRBV6-2/TRBV6-3 TGTGCCACCTATTCCGGGTGGGAGCAGTACTTC CATYSGWEQYF
TRBJ2-7 12 few - TRBV5-1 TGCGCCAGCGGGTTCGGTGCTAGCGAGCAGTACTTC CASGFGASEQYF
TRBJ2-1 16 - TRBD1 TRBV20-1 TGCAGTGCTAGGCGCAGGACAGGGGCCACCTACAATGAGCAGTTCTTC CSARRRTGATYNEQFF
TRBJ1-1 13 few - TRBV14 TGTGCCAGCAGCGCCAGACAGAACACTGAAGCTTTCTTT CASSARQNTEAFF
TRBJ2-2 13 many - TRBV20-1 TGCAGTGCTAGGTGGCTATTCACCGGGGAGCTGTTTTTT CSARWLFTGELFF
TRBJ2-7 16 - - TRBV5-1 TGCGCCAGCAGCTCCGGTAGGGACGGGTTTGACTACGAGCAGTACTTC CASSSGRDGFDYEQYF
TRBJ1-4 14 few TRBD1 TRBV20-1 TGCAGTGCTAGACCAGGGGGAGAGAATGAAAAACTGTTTTTT CSARPGGENEKLFF
TRBJ2-1 12 - - TRBV20-1 TGCAGTGCTAGAGTTCCCCTGAATGAGCAGTTCTTC CSARVPLNEQFF
TRBJ2-4 15 few - TRBV30 TGTGCCTGGAGTAAGGCCCCCGGAGCCAAAAACATTCAGTACTTC CAWSKAPGAKNIQYF
TRBJ2-3 15 - TRBD1 TRBV28 TGTGCCAGCAGTTCCAACCGGGACAGCTTAGATACGCAGTATTTT CASSSNRDSLDTQYF
TRBJ2-3 14 - - TRBV20-1 TGCAGTGCTAGACCCGCTACCGGTCTGGATACGCAGTATTTT CSARPATGLDTQYF
TRBJ1-1 15 - TRBD1 TRBV7-9 TGTGCCAGCAGCTTAGAGGGACAGGGGAACACTGAAGCTTTCTTT CASSLEGQGNTEAFF
TRBJ2-2 13 once - TRBV2 TGTGCCACCTTAGCGCAGAACACCGGGGAGCTGTTTTTT CATLAQNTGELFF
TRBJ2-1 15 - - TRBV5-5 TGTGCCAGCAGCTTGGAGTCACGGGTCCGGGATAGAAAGTTCTTC CASSLESRVRDRKFF
TRBJ2-3 15 - - TRBV2 TGTGCCAGCAGGAGGGGTAGGACTTATTTAGATACGCAGTATTTT CASRRGRTYLDTQYF
TRBJ2-5 16 - TRBD2 TRBV4-1 TGCGCCAGCAGCCAAATCGGGACTAGCGGAGAAGAGACCCAGTACTTC CASSQIGTSGEETQYF